The 10 T cell receptor beta chains below were found in one sample sequenced in a study of Ad26.COV2.S vaccination and SARS-CoV-2 variants (dated by TCRdb to the early 2020s). The sample's treatment or condition label is to be understood as: 15 to 20 received Ad26.COV2.S at low or high dose, single or two shots; 5 received placebo; per-sample allocation not given. Repertoires of vaccine and placebo recipients were sequenced from samples taken on day 63 after the first injection. To prepare the library, the immunoSEQ multiplex PCR assay was applied. The clones in this table, taken by TCRdb from immuneACCESS, are in-frame only. Not every clone is retained; where verified, under half of the shortfall comes from an unresolved V gene, and the cause of the rest is unknown. This sample gives about 370,000 clones in total; approximately 86% of them show up just once. Of the sample, roughly 3.2% falls within the top ten clones.

Specimen: peripheral blood, collected in a trial of Ad26.COV2.S vaccine versus placebo. Every receptor here comes from a person between 18 and 60 years old who received the Ad26.COV2.S COVID-19 vaccine or a placebo.

The chain uses TRBV5-5 and TRBJ1-4; D is ambiguous. V shed 0 bases and J shed 5 bases, with 11 bases lying between them. The CDR3 covers 15 residues. Germline V lookup: CDR1 SGHKS, CDR2 YYEKEE (reference sequence). The CDR3 DNA reads as TGTGCCAGCAGCTTGGTGGCCTATGAGAATGAAAAACTGTTTTTT. Encoded protein: CASSLVAYENEKLFF.

CDR3 region: CASSIVKGETQYF. Written as DNA, the CDR3 is TGTGCCAGCAGCATAGTCAAGGGGGAGACCCAGTACTTC. The V and J genes are TRBV21-1 and TRBJ2-5; the D call in the table, TRBD1, was not verified against the DNA. TRBV21-1 is a pseudogene locus. This CDR3 has 13 residues.

The genes are TRBV6-1 and TRBJ1-1; TRBD1 is a possible D gene (5 bases). Germline V lookup: CDR1 MNHNS, CDR2 SASEGT. Trimming pared 1 base from V and 7 bases from J, leaving 19 bases between. CDR3 length equals 16 residues. The CDR3: CASSEGVRRQGNEAFF. The CDR3 DNA reads as TGTGCCAGCAGTGAAGGCGTTAGGCGGCAGGGTAATGAAGCTTTCTTT.

The chain employs TRBV6-5 and TRBJ2-7, with 10 bases lining up with TRBD1. The CDR3 is 13 residues long. V shed 7 bases and J 7 bases; nucleotides not matched to a gene: 7. CDR1 and CDR2 from the germline V gene are MNHEY and SVGAGI. CDR3 nucleotide sequence: TGTGCCAGCAAGAGACAGGGGGCTGGGGAGCAGTACTTC. Its protein is CASKRQGAGEQYF.

This chain connects TRBV6-5 to TRBJ2-7, with TRBD2 matching over 10 bases. The CDR3 consists of 13 residues. V was clipped by 4 bases and J by 3 bases; unmatched bases: 0. Germline values: CDR1 MNHEY, CDR2 SVGAGI. The CDR3 DNA follows: TGTGCCAGCAGTTGGACTAGCGGCTACGAGCAGTACTTC. It specifies CASSWTSGYEQYF.

The chain employs TRBV21-1 and TRBJ2-7. TRBV21-1 is classified as a pseudogene. The CDR3 spans 11 residues. The CDR3 nucleotides read TGTGCCAGCAGCAACTCGCTCGAGCAGTACTTC. Translated: CASSNSLEQYF.

This chain links TRBV7-2 with TRBJ2-7; 8 bases agree with TRBD2. V trimming: 6 bases; J trimming: 0 bases; junction bases outside the gene matches: 7. Germline assignment: CDR1 SGHTA and CDR2 FQGNSA. The length of the CDR3 is 15 residues. As DNA, the CDR3 is TGTGCCAGCAGTTTGAGGCGGGGGGCCTCCTACGAGCAGTACTTC. Its translation: CASSLRRGASYEQYF. Full variable domain (outside the CDR3, taken from reference TRBV7-2 and TRBJ2-7): GAGVSQSPSNKVTEKGKDVELRCDPISGHTALYWYRQSLGQGLEFLIYFQGNSAPDKSGLPSDRFSAERTGGSVSTLTIQRTQQEDSAVYLCASSLRRGASYEQYFGPGTRLTVT.

V and J are TRBV12-3 or TRBV12-4 and TRBJ2-1; no reliable D call. V lost 7 bases and J 5 bases, leaving 12 bases between the germline ends. There are 13 residues in the CDR3. The CDR3: CASNTGLDNEQFF. DNA of the CDR3: TGTGCCAGCAACACCGGGCTCGACAATGAGCAGTTCTTC.

The gene calls are TRBV7-9 and TRBJ2-2, with D unresolved. V lost 3 bases and J 6 bases, leaving 11 bases between the germline ends. The CDR3 is 14 residues long. CDR1 is SEHNR, CDR2 FQNEAQ, per germline (reference sequence). CDR3 coding DNA: TGTGCCAGCAGCTTTCTTCACGGCGCCGGGGAGCTGTTTTTT. Its protein product is CASSFLHGAGELFF.

The gene calls are TRBV7-8 and TRBJ2-1, with 9 bases that match TRBD2. Germline CDR1 SGHVS, CDR2 FQNEAQ. This CDR3 comprises 13 residues. The junction had 7 bases not matched to a gene; V was cut back by 6 bases and J by 10 bases. CDR3 DNA: TGTGCCAGCAGTACTCAAGCGGGGGGCGAGCAGTTCTTC. Protein product: CASSTQAGGEQFF.